Presented here are 28 T cell receptor beta chains from one specimen sequenced in a study of cytomegalovirus exposure and HLA in healthy donors. Clones were read by immunoSEQ multiplex PCR, and TCRdb kept only the in-frame ones, dropping some. The sample consists of 200,000 to 250,000 clones, roughly 83% of them appearing once. Sequenced sample: PBMCs. The receptors here all came from a young woman in good health and CMV-seronegative.

This clone was counted a few times. The CDR3 reads CASAGTGDYGYTF. CDR3 coding DNA: TGTGCCAGCGCCGGGACAGGGGACTATGGCTACACCTTC. V is TRBV9 and J is TRBJ1-2, with 10 nucleotides matching TRBD1. Germline CDR1 SGDLS, CDR2 YYNGEE. The CDR3 is 13 amino acids. Trimming at V came to 7 bases and at J to 3 bases, leaving 3 bases not matched to a gene. Full variable domain (remainder filled in from reference TRBV9 and TRBJ1-2): DSGVTQTPKHLITATGQRVTLRCSPRSGDLSVYWYQQSLDQGLQFLIQYYNGEERAKGNILERFSAQQFPDLHSELNLSSLELGDSALYFCASAGTGDYGYTFGSGTRLTVV.

The V gene is TRBV27, the J gene TRBJ2-3; D is unresolved. The V gene lost 3 bases and the J gene lost 4 bases, with 8 bases spanning the gap. The CDR3 has 13 residues. The germline V gene has CDR1 MNHEY and CDR2 SMNVEV (reference sequence). CDR3 DNA sequence: TGTGCCAGCAGTTTCCGGAATCCAGATACGCAGTATTTT. Translating it yields CASSFRNPDTQYF.

The chain is built from TRBV10-3 and TRBJ2-7; the D gene is possibly TRBD2 (6 bases). Germline V gene data show CDR1 as ENHRY and CDR2 as SYGVKD. V lost 3 bases and J 2 bases, leaving 14 bases between the germline ends. The CDR3 consists of 15 residues. The CDR3 spells CAISDPGLKTYEQYF. CDR3 DNA sequence: TGTGCCATCAGTGACCCGGGACTGAAGACCTACGAGCAGTACTTC.

The rearrangement joins TRBV10-1 to TRBJ2-3, with 12 bases that match TRBD2. CDR1 WNHNN and CDR2 SYGVQD come from the germline V gene (reference sequence). The length of the CDR3 is 15 residues. J lost 4 bases, V lost 6 bases, and 5 bases had no gene match. This CDR3 is CASRATSGSADTQYF. Written as DNA, the CDR3 is TGCGCCAGCAGAGCGACTAGCGGGAGTGCAGATACGCAGTATTTT.

The rearrangement links TRBV11-1 to TRBJ1-2; TRBD1 is a possible D gene (5 bases). Deletions cut 5 bases from V and 1 base from J, with 20 bases between. There are 17 residues in the CDR3. The germline CDR1 and CDR2 sequences are SGHAT and FQDESV (reference sequence). The CDR3 sequence is CASSPEPGRRINYGYTF. CDR3 coding DNA: TGTGCCAGCAGCCCCGAACCGGGACGGAGGATTAACTATGGCTACACCTTC. Full variable domain (rest looked up from reference TRBV11-1 and TRBJ1-2): EAEVAQSPRYKITEKSQAVAFWCDPISGHATLYWYRQILGQGPELLVQFQDESVVDDSQLPKDRFSAERLKGVDSTLKIQPAELGDSAMYLCASSPEPGRRINYGYTFGSGTRLTVV.

The chain employs TRBV30 and TRBJ2-7; TRBD1 aligns across 8 bases. Germline-derived CDR1 and CDR2 are GTSNPN and SVGIG (reference sequence). This CDR3 has 15 amino acids. V lost 3 bases to trimming and J lost 0 bases; unmatched junction nucleotides: 7. CDR3 loop: CAWRYGGTGSYEQYF. In nucleotides, the CDR3 is TGTGCCTGGAGATATGGGGGGACAGGCTCCTACGAGCAGTACTTC.

The genes are TRBV23-1 and TRBJ2-5; 8 bases match TRBD2. TRBV23-1 is filed as an ORF, its function uncertain. Unmatched junction bases numbered 13, after V lost 5 bases and J lost 2 bases. The CDR3 has 17 amino acids. The CDR3: CASSGQAGGPLQETQYF. CDR3 coding DNA: TGCGCCAGCAGTGGTCAGGCGGGAGGCCCCCTACAAGAGACCCAGTACTTC.

This clone was seen just once. The genes are TRBV10-1 and TRBJ2-3, with TRBD2 as a possible D gene (5 bases). Germline V gives CDR1 WNHNN, CDR2 SYGVQD (reference sequence). The CDR3 has 15 residues. V was cut by 2 bases and J by 1 base, with 10 bases left in between. DNA of the CDR3: TGCGCCAGCAGTGAGGGGAGCGCCGGCACAGATACGCAGTATTTT. The encoded protein is CASSEGSAGTDTQYF.

A few counts support this clone. The chain has TRBV2 and TRBJ1-4; D is ambiguous. Trimming shortened V by 3 bases and J by 6 bases, and 11 bases separated the two germline ends. Per germline, CDR1 SNHLY and CDR2 FYNNEI. The length of the CDR3 is 14 residues. The CDR3 nucleotides are TGTGCCAGCAGTGATGCTCAAAGGGATGAAAAACTGTTTTTT. Translation gives CASSDAQRDEKLFF.

By frequency in the sample, this clone is medium-sized. The chain joins TRBV29-1 to TRBJ1-2; D unclear. CDR3 size: 12 residues. Germline V gives CDR1 SQVTM, CDR2 ANQGSEA. Trimming pared 7 bases from V and 4 bases from J, leaving 13 bases between. CDR3 protein: CSAQEGGYGYTF. CDR3 nucleotide sequence: TGCAGCGCCCAGGAGGGCGGCTATGGCTACACCTTC.

This sequence joins TRBV27 and TRBJ2-7; TRBD2 matches 8 bases. CDR1 is MNHEY and CDR2 is SMNVEV in the germline V gene (reference sequence). The CDR3 runs 15 residues. The junction had 5 bases not matched to a gene; V was cut back by 0 bases and J by 4 bases. The CDR3 reads CASSLSSLAGYEQYF. CDR3 DNA: TGTGCCAGCAGTTTATCGAGTCTAGCGGGTTACGAGCAGTACTTC.

J is TRBJ2-7 and V is TRBV4-2; D perhaps matches TRBD2 (6 bases). CDR3 size: 15 residues. Trimming cost V 4 bases and J 6 bases, with 19 bases left between them. Germline-derived CDR1 and CDR2 are LGHNA and YNFKEQ. The CDR3 bases are TGTGCCAGCAGCCCAGAGGGAGGAGAGGCCCGCGAGCAGTACTTC. Translation: CASSPEGGEAREQYF.

The V call is TRBV29-1, the J call TRBJ2-5; maybe TRBD2 (6 bases). CDR1 and CDR2 (germline): SQVTM, ANQGSEA. Trimming removed 1 base from V and 7 bases from J, with 13 bases in between. The CDR3 has 13 residues. The CDR3 coding sequence is TGCAGCGTTGAAGCAGGCTCGGAGGGGACCCAGTACTTC. This encodes CSVEAGSEGTQYF.

This clone was counted a few times. This chain uses TRBV7-7 with TRBJ2-1, with a possible D match to TRBD2 (6 bases). This CDR3 is 13 amino acids long. V was cut by 3 bases and J by 5 bases, with 8 bases left in between. Germline CDR1 is SSHAT and CDR2 is FNYEAQ (reference sequence). CDR3 sequence: CASSLGLDNEQFF. CDR3 coding DNA: TGTGCCAGCAGCTTGGGACTGGACAATGAGCAGTTCTTC. Looking up the rest from reference TRBV7-7 and TRBJ2-1 gives the full variable domain: GAGVSQSPRYKVTKRGQDVTLRCDPISSHATLYWYQQALGQGPEFLTYFNYEAQPDKSGLPSDRFSAERPEGSISTLTIQRTEQRDSAMYRCASSLGLDNEQFFGPGTRLTVL.

This clone was found once. The V call is TRBV18, the J call TRBJ1-4; D remains unclear. CDR3 length: 13 residues. Germline V gives CDR1 KGHSH, CDR2 LQKENI. V was clipped by 4 bases and J by 7 bases, with 10 bases between them. The DNA of the CDR3 is TGTGCCAGCTCACACCACAAGGGTGAAAAACTGTTTTTT. This codes for CASSHHKGEKLFF. The entire variable domain, with the rest obtained from reference TRBV18 and TRBJ1-4, is as follows: NAGVMQNPRHLVRRRGQEARLRCSPMKGHSHVYWYRQLPEEGLKFMVYLQKENIIDESGMPKERFSAEFPKEGPSILRIQQVVRGDSAAYFCASSHHKGEKLFFGSGTQLSVL.

The J gene is TRBJ2-3, the V gene TRBV7-2; D uncertain. The length of the CDR3 is 13 residues. Germline V CDR1 and CDR2: SGHTA, FQGNSA. Trimming pared 5 bases from V and 3 bases from J, leaving 9 bases between. The CDR3: CASSAYRTDTQYF. The CDR3 DNA reads as TGTGCCAGCAGCGCCTACCGGACAGATACGCAGTATTTT.

The rearrangement uses TRBV30 and TRBJ1-2; D gene uncertain. V lost 2 bases and J 4 bases, leaving 14 bases between the germline ends. Germline CDR1 is GTSNPN and CDR2 is SVGIG (reference sequence). This CDR3 region has 14 residues. The CDR3 nucleotides are TGTGCCTGGAGTACTCAGGCTGCCGGCTATGGCTACACCTTC. Protein sequence: CAWSTQAAGYGYTF.

This clone has only a few counts. CDR3 DNA sequence: TGTGCCAGCTCGAGCCAATCCAACACTGAAGCTTTCTTT. Translated, it gives CASSSQSNTEAFF. This chain uses TRBV6-1 with TRBJ1-1; D uncertain. Per the germline V gene, CDR1 is MNHNS and CDR2 is SASEGT. The germline V and J ends were trimmed by 8 bases and 2 bases, with 12 bases remaining between them. The length of the CDR3 is 13 residues.

The chain carries TRBV30 and TRBJ2-7; possible D gene TRBD1, 6 bases. Between the trimmed V and J ends, which lost 2 bases and 4 bases, there was a span of 15 bases. Germline-derived CDR1 and CDR2 are GTSNPN and SVGIG (reference sequence). This CDR3 has 14 amino acids. The chain's CDR3 is CAWSSTGPGYEQYF. CDR3 bases: TGTGCCTGGAGTTCGACAGGTCCTGGGTACGAGCAGTACTTC. The full variable domain, in which reference TRBV30 and TRBJ2-7 provide the parts outside the CDR3, is SQTIHQWPATLVQPVGSPLSLECTVEGTSNPNLYWYRQAAGRGLQLLFYSVGIGQISSEVPQNLSASRPQDRQFILSSKKLLLSDSGFYLCAWSSTGPGYEQYFGPGTRLTVT.

The chain couples TRBV9 to TRBJ1-1; 8 bases agree with TRBD1. This CDR3 spans 14 amino acids. With 3 bases clipped from V and 5 bases from J, the junction kept 6 bases outside the gene matches. Germline assignment: CDR1 SGDLS and CDR2 YYNGEE. The CDR3 DNA reads TGTGCCAGCAGCGCGGACAGGGCAGGGACTGAAGCTTTCTTT. Translated: CASSADRAGTEAFF.

The CDR3 loop is CASSLSLGTDTQYF. The CDR3 DNA sequence: TGTGCCAGCAGCTTGAGCCTCGGCACAGATACGCAGTATTTT. The V call is TRBV5-4, the J call TRBJ2-3; no definite D call. This CDR3 has 14 amino acids. V lost 1 base, J lost 1 base, and 7 bases lay in between. Looked up from germline, CDR1 is SGHNT and CDR2 is YYREEE (reference sequence).

There are a few counts of this clone. The chain is built from TRBV5-1 and TRBJ1-1, with a weak D call TRBD1 (5 bases). The V and J ends lost 0 bases and 1 base respectively, with 7 bases between them. Germline lookup yields CDR1 SGHRS and CDR2 YFSETQ. The CDR3 covers 14 residues. CDR3 nucleotides: TGCGCCAGCAGCTTGGGACAGACGAACACTGAAGCTTTCTTT. Protein: CASSLGQTNTEAFF.

The chain carries TRBV6-6 and TRBJ2-7, with 12 bases matching TRBD2. J gave up 4 bases and V 5 bases, and 3 bases lay outside the gene matches. Germline lookup yields CDR1 MNHNY and CDR2 SVGAGI (reference sequence). The CDR3 is 14 amino acids. The CDR3: CASSQTSGRYEQYF. The CDR3, as DNA: TGTGCCAGCAGTCAGACTAGCGGGAGATACGAGCAGTACTTC.

This clone was seen once. The V call is TRBV13, the J call TRBJ2-2; 9 nucleotides agree with TRBD2. Germline V gene sequence: CDR1 PRHDT, CDR2 FYEKMQ (reference sequence). The CDR3 has 15 amino acids. With V trimmed by 6 bases and J by 7 bases, 9 bases remained unmatched. The CDR3 DNA is TGTGCCAGCAGACTTAGCGGGAGAGAGGTCGGGGAGCTGTTTTTT. Its protein is CASRLSGREVGELFF.

The V gene is TRBV4-1, the J gene TRBJ2-7; D is unresolved. The CDR3 length is 17 residues. Looked up from germline, CDR1 is MGHRA and CDR2 is YSYEKL. The V end lost 1 base, the J end lost 4 bases, and 20 bases lay between the germline ends. This CDR3 is CASSQVGAVPPPYEQYF. As DNA, the CDR3 is TGCGCCAGCAGCCAAGTGGGTGCAGTACCGCCCCCATACGAGCAGTACTTC.

The rearrangement joins TRBV27 to TRBJ1-2; D uncertain. This CDR3 has 13 residues. Per the germline V gene, CDR1 is MNHEY and CDR2 is SMNVEV (reference sequence). V shed 6 bases and J shed 8 bases, with 16 bases lying between them. This CDR3 is CASSYSSGTGYTF. DNA of the CDR3: TGTGCCAGCAGCTACTCATCAGGAACGGGCTACACCTTC.

The V and J genes are TRBV5-1 and TRBJ1-6; D is perhaps TRBD1 (6 bases). The ends were cut back, 3 bases at V and 7 bases at J, with 17 bases in the middle. The CDR3 is 16 residues long. Germline CDR1 reads SGHRS; CDR2 reads YFSETQ. In DNA, the CDR3 is TGCGCCAGCAGCTCCTACAGGGCCCGTGGGAATTCACCCCTCCACTTT. Residues: CASSSYRARGNSPLHF. The variable domain in full, with the rest retrieved from reference TRBV5-1 and TRBJ1-6, is KAGVTQTPRYLIKTRGQQVTLSCSPISGHRSVSWYQQTPGQGLQFLFEYFSETQRNKGNFPGRFSGRQFSNSRSEMNVSTLELGDSALYLCASSSYRARGNSPLHFGNGTRLTVT.

V is TRBV28 and J is TRBJ2-7; D is possibly TRBD1 or TRBD2 (6 bases each). The V gene lost 3 bases and the J gene lost 1 base, with 13 bases spanning the gap. The CDR3 length is 15 residues. Germline V gene data show CDR1 as MDHEN and CDR2 as SYDVKM. CDR3 amino acids: CASSLGGARSYEQYF. Written as DNA, the CDR3 is TGTGCCAGCAGTTTGGGGGGCGCTAGGTCCTACGAGCAGTACTTC.